Listed below are T cell receptor beta chains from one sample, sequenced in a study of OX40 agonist ivuxolimab in advanced cancers. Clones were read by immunoSEQ multiplex PCR, and TCRdb kept only the in-frame ones, dropping some. The sample has about 62,000 clones, approximately 85% seen once. The starting material was CD4+ or CD8+ T cells sorted from blood, obtained in a trial of the OX40 agonist ivuxolimab. The source is an adult with an advanced solid tumor such as melanoma, head and neck, liver or kidney cancer. Each CDR3 is given with its conserved first and last residue. A D gene is named only where the DNA matches it firmly. Some rows mark clone size as missing; the rest say once, few, many or name a class of expanded clone.

V gene	D gene	J gene	clone size	CDR3 protein	CDR3 DNA
TRBV6-1	TRBD2	TRBJ2-1	.	CASSVTGLAGASFF	TGTGCCAGCAGTGTCACGGGACTAGCGGGGGCGTCATTCTTC
TRBV30	TRBD2	TRBJ2-1	.	CAWTTLAGGNEQLF	TGTGCCTGGACTACCTTAGCGGGGGGGAATGAGCAGCTCTTC
TRBV5-6	.	TRBJ1-2	.	CASSLLAGDYGYTF	TGTGCCAGCAGCTTGTTGGCAGGGGACTATGGCTACACCTTC
TRBV5-1	.	TRBJ1-6	.	CASSLKGPYNSPLHF	TGCGCCAGCAGCTTGAAGGGCCCCTATAATTCACCCCTCCACTTT
TRBV2	TRBD1	TRBJ1-5	few	CAIRGAGNQPQHF	TGTGCCATCAGGGGGGCAGGGAATCAGCCCCAGCATTTT
TRBV4-2	.	TRBJ1-2	medium-sized	CASSQERGQHYGYTF	TGTGCCAGCAGCCAAGAGAGGGGCCAGCACTATGGCTACACCTTC
TRBV10-3	.	TRBJ1-1	once	CAISDPGILNTEAFF	TGTGCCATCAGTGATCCAGGGATCTTGAACACTGAAGCTTTCTTT
TRBV2	.	TRBJ1-3	.	CASRPHSGNTIYF	TGTGCCAGCAGGCCGCACTCTGGAAACACCATATATTTT
TRBV6-1	.	TRBJ2-2	.	CASRSTGNTGELFF	TGTGCCAGCAGAAGCACAGGGAACACCGGGGAGCTGTTTTTT
TRBV5-1	TRBD1	TRBJ2-7	.	CASSLGQGATNYEQYF	TGCGCCAGCAGCCTCGGACAGGGGGCGACGAACTACGAGCAGTACTTC
TRBV5-4	TRBD1	TRBJ1-2	.	CASSWTGDYGYTF	TGTGCCAGCAGCTGGACAGGGGACTATGGCTACACCTTC
TRBV9	.	TRBJ2-1	.	CASSPDSRSYNEQFF	TGTGCCAGCAGCCCCGACAGCCGCTCCTACAATGAGCAGTTCTTC
TRBV9	.	TRBJ2-2	.	CASAPSGGGGELFF	TGTGCCAGCGCCCCCTCCGGGGGCGGCGGGGAGCTGTTTTTT
TRBV21-1	.	TRBJ1-2	.	CASSTLFRDRENGYTF	TGTGCCAGCAGCACCCTTTTCCGGGACAGGGAGAACGGCTACACCTTC
TRBV10-3	.	TRBJ1-6	.	CAISGENNSPLHF	TGTGCCATCTCAGGGGAAAATAATTCACCCCTCCACTTT
TRBV18	.	TRBJ2-5	.	CASPPRASVGETQYF	TGTGCCAGCCCACCCAGGGCTAGCGTGGGGGAGACCCAGTACTTC
TRBV23-1	.	TRBJ1-2	.	CASRYRAGLGYGYTF	TGCGCCAGCAGGTACAGGGCCGGTTTAGGCTATGGCTACACCTTC
TRBV10-1	.	TRBJ2-3	once	CASPYLPAVLSTDTQYF	TGCGCCAGCCCTTACCTTCCGGCAGTCCTAAGCACAGATACGCAGTATTTT
TRBV5-1	TRBD1	TRBJ2-6	few	CASSTGQPGSGANVLTF	TGCGCCAGCAGCACGGGACAGCCGGGCTCTGGGGCCAACGTCCTGACTTTC
TRBV18	TRBD1	TRBJ2-1	.	CASSSQGANGPRGQFF	TGTGCCAGCTCATCACAGGGGGCCAACGGACCGAGGGGGCAGTTCTTC
TRBV5-1	.	TRBJ2-4	once	CASSLTGELKNIQYF	TGCGCCAGCAGCTTGACCGGCGAACTCAAAAACATTCAGTACTTC
TRBV23-1	.	TRBJ1-2	.	CASSQFPEPLNYGYTF	TGCGCCAGCAGTCAATTCCCAGAACCATTAAACTATGGCTACACCTTC
TRBV11-2	TRBD2	TRBJ2-1	.	CASSLIGGGAPNEQFF	TGTGCCAGCAGCTTAATTGGCGGGGGGGCCCCAAATGAGCAGTTCTTC
TRBV5-1	.	TRBJ1-2	.	CASSLLQGHYGYTF	TGCGCCAGCAGCTTGCTGCAGGGTCACTATGGCTACACCTTC
TRBV6-1	TRBD1	TRBJ1-2	.	CATDREFDYGYTF	TGTGCCACCGACAGGGAGTTCGACTATGGCTACACCTTC
TRBV5-6	.	TRBJ1-1	.	CASSLAQRAEAFF	TGTGCCAGCAGCTTGGCTCAGAGGGCTGAAGCTTTCTTT
TRBV7-6	TRBD1	TRBJ1-4	.	CASSLGQRNEKLFF	TGTGCCAGCAGCCTGGGACAGCGTAATGAAAAACTGTTTTTT
TRBV9	TRBD2	TRBJ2-1	.	CASSPGLAVFNEQFF	TGTGCCAGCAGCCCTGGACTAGCGGTCTTCAATGAGCAGTTCTTC
TRBV30	.	TRBJ1-2	.	CAWSVGGGTGYTF	TGTGCCTGGAGTGTAGGAGGTGGAACCGGCTACACCTTC